This paragraph reports one TCR beta chain. Measured with immunoSEQ multiplex PCR; TCRdb has only the in-frame clones, and not every one. The repertoire holds more than 20,000 clones, 85% seen once, with approximately 15% in the top ten. Trimming took off 0 bases at V and 0 bases at J, with 10 bases between the two ends. From germline, CDR1 is SGHRS and CDR2 YFSETQ. The CDR3 is 16 amino acids. This sample was included in a study of OX40 agonist ivuxolimab in advanced cancers. The specimen was CD4+ or CD8+ T cells sorted from blood, collected in a trial of the OX40 agonist ivuxolimab. The chain employs TRBV5-1 and TRBJ2-1; possibly TRBD2 for D (5 bases). The TCR was taken from an adult with an advanced solid tumor such as melanoma, head and neck, liver or kidney cancer. The DNA of the CDR3 is TGCGCCAGCAGCTTGGGAGGGCTTAGCTCCTACAATGAGCAGTTCTTC. It codes for CASSLGGLSSYNEQFF.